This T cell receptor beta chain is drawn from a study of blood T cell repertoires in COVID-19. The overall study: COVID-19 samples collected from the United States, Italy and Spain covered acute and convalescent phases. PBMCs, B-cell-depleted T cells, or T cells provided the cDNA or gDNA that made up the material.

Per the study methods: Reference gene primers were amplified, and this amplification served to estimate nucleated cell counts. TCRdb's copy holds only in-frame clones and misses some; the assay was immunoSEQ multiplex PCR. That table furnishes V, J and clone size, whereas the DNA furnished D and trimming. Here the sample spans fewer than 200,000 clones, 88% being singletons. Germline assignment: CDR1 SEHNR and CDR2 FQNEAQ (reference sequence). This CDR3 has 14 residues. Trimming pared 3 bases from V and 0 bases from J, leaving 8 bases between. Regarding this clone: The same CDR3 also results from other DNA sequences found in this sample.

This sequence originates from a man in his 60s with acute or convalescent COVID-19. The chain links TRBV7-9 to TRBJ1-1; D may be TRBD1 (5 bases). Source material: peripheral blood. As DNA, the CDR3 is TGTGCCAGCAGCTTGCAGGGAATGAACACTGAAGCTTTCTTT. It yields the protein CASSLQGMNTEAFF.